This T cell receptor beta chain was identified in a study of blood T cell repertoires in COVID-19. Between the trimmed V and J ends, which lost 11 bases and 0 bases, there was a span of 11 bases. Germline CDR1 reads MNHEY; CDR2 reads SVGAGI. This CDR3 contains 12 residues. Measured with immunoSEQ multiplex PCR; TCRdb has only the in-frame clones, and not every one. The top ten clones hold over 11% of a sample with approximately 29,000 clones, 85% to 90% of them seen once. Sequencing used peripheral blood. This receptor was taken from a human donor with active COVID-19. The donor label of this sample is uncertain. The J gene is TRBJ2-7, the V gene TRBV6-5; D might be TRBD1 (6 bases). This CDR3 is CAAQGSSYEQYF. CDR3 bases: TGTGCCGCCCAGGGGAGCTCCTACGAGCAGTACTTC.